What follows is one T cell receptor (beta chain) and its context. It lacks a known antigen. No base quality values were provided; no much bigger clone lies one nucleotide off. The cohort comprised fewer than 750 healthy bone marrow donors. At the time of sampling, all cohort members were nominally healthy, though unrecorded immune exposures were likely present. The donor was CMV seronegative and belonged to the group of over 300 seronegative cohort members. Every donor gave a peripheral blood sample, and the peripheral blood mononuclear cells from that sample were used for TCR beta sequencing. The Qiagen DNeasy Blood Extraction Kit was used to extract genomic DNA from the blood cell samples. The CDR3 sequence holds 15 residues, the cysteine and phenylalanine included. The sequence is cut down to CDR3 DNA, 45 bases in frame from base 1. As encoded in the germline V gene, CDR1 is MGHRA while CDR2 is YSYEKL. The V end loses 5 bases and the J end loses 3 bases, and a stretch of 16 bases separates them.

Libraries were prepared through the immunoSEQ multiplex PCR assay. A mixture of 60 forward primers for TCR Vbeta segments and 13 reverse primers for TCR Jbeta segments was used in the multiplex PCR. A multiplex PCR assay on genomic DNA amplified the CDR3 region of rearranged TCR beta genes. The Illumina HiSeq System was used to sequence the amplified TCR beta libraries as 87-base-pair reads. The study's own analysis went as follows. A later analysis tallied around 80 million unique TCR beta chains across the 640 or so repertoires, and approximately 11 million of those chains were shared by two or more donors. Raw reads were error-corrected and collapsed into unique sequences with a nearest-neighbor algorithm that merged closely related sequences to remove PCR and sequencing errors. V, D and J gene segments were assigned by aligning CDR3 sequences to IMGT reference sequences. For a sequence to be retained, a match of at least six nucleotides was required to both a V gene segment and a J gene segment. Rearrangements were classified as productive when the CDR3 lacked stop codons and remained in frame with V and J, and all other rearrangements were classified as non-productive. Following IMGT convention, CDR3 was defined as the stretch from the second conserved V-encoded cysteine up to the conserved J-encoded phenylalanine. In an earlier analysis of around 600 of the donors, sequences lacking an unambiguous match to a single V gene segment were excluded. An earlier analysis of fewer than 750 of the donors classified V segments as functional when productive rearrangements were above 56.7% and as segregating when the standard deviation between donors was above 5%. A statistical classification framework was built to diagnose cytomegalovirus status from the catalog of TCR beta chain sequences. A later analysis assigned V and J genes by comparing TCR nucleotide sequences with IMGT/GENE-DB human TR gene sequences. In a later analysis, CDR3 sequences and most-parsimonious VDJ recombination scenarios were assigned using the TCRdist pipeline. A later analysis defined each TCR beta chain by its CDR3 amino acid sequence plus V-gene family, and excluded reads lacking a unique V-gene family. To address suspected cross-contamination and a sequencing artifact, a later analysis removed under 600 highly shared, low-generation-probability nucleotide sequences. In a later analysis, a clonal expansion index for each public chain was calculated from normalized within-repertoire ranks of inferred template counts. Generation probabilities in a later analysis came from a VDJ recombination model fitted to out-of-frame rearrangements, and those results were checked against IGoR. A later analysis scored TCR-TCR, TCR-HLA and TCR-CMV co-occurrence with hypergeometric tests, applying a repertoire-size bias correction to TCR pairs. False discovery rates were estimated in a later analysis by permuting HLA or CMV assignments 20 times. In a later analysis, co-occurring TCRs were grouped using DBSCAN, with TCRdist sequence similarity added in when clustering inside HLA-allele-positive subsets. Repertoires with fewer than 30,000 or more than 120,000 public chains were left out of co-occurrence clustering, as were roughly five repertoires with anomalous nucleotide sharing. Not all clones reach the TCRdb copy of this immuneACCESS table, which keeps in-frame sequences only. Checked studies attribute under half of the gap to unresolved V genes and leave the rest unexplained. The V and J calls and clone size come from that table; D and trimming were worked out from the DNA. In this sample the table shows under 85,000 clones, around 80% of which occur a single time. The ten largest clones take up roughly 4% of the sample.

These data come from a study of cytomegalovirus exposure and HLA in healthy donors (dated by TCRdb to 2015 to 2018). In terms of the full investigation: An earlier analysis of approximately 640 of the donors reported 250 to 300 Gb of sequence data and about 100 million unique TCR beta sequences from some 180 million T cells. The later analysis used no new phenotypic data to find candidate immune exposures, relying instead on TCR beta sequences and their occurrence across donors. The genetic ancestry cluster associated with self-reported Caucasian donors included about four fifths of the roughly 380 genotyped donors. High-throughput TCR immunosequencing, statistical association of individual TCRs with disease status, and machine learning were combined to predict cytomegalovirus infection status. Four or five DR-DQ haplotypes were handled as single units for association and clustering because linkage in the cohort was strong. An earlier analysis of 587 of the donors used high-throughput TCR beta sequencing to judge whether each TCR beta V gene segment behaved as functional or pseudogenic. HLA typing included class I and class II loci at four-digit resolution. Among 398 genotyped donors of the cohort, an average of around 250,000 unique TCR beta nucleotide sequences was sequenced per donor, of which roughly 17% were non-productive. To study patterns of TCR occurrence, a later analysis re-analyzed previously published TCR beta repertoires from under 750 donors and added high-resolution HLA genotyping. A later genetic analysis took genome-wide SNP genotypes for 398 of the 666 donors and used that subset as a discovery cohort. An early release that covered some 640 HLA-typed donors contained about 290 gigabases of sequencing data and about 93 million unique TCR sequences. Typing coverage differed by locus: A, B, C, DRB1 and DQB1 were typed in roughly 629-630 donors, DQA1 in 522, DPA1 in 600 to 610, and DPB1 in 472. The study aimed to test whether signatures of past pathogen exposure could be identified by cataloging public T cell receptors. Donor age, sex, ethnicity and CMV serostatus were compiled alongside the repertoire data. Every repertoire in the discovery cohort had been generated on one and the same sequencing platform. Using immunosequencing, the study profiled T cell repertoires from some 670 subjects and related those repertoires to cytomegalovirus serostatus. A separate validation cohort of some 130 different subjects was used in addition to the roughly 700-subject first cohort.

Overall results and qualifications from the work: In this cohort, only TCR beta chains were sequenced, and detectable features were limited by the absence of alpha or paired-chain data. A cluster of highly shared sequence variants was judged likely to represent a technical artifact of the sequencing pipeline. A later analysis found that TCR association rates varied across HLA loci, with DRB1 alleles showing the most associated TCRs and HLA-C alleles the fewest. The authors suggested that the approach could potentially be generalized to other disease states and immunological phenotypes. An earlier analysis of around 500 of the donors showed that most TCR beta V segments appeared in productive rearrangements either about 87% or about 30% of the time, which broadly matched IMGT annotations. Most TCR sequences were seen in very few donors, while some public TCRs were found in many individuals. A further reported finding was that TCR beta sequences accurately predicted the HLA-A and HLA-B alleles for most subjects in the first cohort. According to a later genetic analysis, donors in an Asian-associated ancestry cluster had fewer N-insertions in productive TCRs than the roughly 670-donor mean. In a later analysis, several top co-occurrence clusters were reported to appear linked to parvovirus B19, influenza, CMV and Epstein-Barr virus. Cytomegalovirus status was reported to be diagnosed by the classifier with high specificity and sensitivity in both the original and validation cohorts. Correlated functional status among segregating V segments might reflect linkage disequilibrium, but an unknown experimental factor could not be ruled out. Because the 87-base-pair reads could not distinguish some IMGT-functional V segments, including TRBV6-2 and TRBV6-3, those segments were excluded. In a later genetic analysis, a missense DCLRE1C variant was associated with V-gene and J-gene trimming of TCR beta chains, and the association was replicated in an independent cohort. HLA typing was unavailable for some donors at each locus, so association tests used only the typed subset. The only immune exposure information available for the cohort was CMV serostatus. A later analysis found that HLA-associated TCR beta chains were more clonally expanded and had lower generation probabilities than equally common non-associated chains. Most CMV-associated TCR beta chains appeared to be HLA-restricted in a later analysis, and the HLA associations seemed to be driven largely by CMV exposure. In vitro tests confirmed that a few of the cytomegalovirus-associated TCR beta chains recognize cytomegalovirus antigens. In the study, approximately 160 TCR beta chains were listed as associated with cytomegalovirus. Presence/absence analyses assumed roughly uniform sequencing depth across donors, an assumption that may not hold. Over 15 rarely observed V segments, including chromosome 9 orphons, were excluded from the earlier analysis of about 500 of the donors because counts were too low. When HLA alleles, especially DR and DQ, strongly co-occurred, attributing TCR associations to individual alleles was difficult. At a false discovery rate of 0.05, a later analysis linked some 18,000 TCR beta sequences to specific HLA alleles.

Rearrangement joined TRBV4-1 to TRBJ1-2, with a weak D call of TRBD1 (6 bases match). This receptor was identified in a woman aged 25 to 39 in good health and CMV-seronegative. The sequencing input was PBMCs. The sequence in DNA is TGCGCCAGCAGCTGGAGGGGGGGGGATGACTATGGCTACACCTTC. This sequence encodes CASSWRGGDDYGYTF.